These 2 T cell receptor beta chains came from one sample sequenced in a study of cytomegalovirus exposure and HLA in healthy donors. PCR primers comprised 60 Vbeta and 13 Jbeta primers. Only in-frame clones appear in the TCRdb table, and some are missing; sequencing was by immunoSEQ multiplex PCR. This sample's clone table lists around 88,000 clones. Sequencing used PBMCs. These receptors all come from a girl between 5 and 17 years old in good health and CMV-seropositive.

The chain is built from TRBV18 and TRBJ2-1; the match to TRBD1 covers 9 bases. From germline, CDR1 is KGHSH and CDR2 LQKENI. There are 15 residues in the CDR3. V lost 3 bases, J lost 7 bases, and 7 bases stayed unmatched. CDR3 DNA: TGTGCCAGCTCACCCACGGACAGGGGCAGGAATGAGCAGTTCTTC. This translates into CASSPTDRGRNEQFF.

The chain carries TRBV25-1 and TRBJ1-2; TRBD1 matches 8 bases. This CDR3 has 15 amino acids. CDR1 MGHDK and CDR2 SYGVNS come from the germline V gene. V lost 2 bases and J lost 8; bases outside the gene matches: 10. CDR3 region: CASSELQGAAGGYTF. CDR3 coding DNA: TGTGCCAGCAGTGAACTCCAGGGGGCAGCGGGGGGCTACACCTTC.